The text below deals with one T cell receptor (beta chain). No cognate antigen has been identified for it. No base quality information exists; no much larger clone differs at one position. The time point label of this sample denotes: about 28 days (+/-7) after the second vaccine dose. AZD1222 recipients given second doses at about 4 weeks or at about 12 weeks were pooled, since spike-specific TCR depth and breadth were not found to differ between the two schedules. Vaccinee samples were obtained from the UK trials COV001 and COV002, which included a single-blind randomized controlled phase 2/3 trial of AZD1222 (ChAdOx1 nCoV-19) in healthy adults. For TCRbeta chain sequencing, PBMC samples were collected from trial participants at day 0 and at day 28 after the second dose. The CDR3 regions of human TCRbeta chains were analyzed by immunosequencing. Per the authors' processing: TCRs in the repertoires were compared against a reference library of SARS-CoV-2-specific TCRs that had been generated with the MIRA antigen-specificity platform. Breadth was defined as the fraction of unique TCRs that were SARS-CoV-2-associated, and depth was defined as the fraction of total T cells that were SARS-CoV-2-associated. Using the MIRA data, every spike-specific TCR was mapped to the spike region that the TCR reacted to and assigned to either a CD4 or a CD8 class. Log10-transformed breadth and depth values were compared by one-way ANOVA with Sidak's multiple comparisons tests. TCRdb stores this immuneACCESS table with in-frame sequences only. Part of the clones is absent; in the studies checked, under half of the shortfall reflects unresolved V genes, and no reason is known for the rest. From that table come the V and J calls and clone size; the DNA was used to work out D and trimming. This sample holds 150,000 to 250,000 clones; approximately 89% were observed only once. 3% to 3.5% of the sample lies in the top ten.

The CDR3 has 14 amino acids, counting the end cysteine and phenylalanine. The retained sequence is limited to the CDR3, 42 bases, with the frame set at the first base. CDR1 and CDR2 are read off the germline V gene as SNHLY and FYNNEI. V lost 7 bases and J lost 6 bases; the stretch between them is 16 bases long. The record originates from a study of T cell responses to AZD1222 COVID-19 vaccine listed by TCRdb under 2021. Looking at the study overall: A total of about 230 trial participants underwent TCR sequencing, of whom some 210 received two doses of AZD1222 and about 25 received two doses of the MenACWY control vaccine. Trial participants were enrolled by age into subgroups of 18-55, 56-69 and 70-plus years, and about 150, 27 and 61 TCR-sequenced participants, respectively, were included in these subgroups. The investigation overall reported the following: Conclusions about previously exposed vaccinees were limited because only a handful of AZD1222 recipients were SARS-CoV-2 seropositive at baseline. Participants were mostly white British, with more females than males. The authors suggested clonal diversity may have been underestimated. A significant rise in spike-specific TCR breadth and depth was observed after two AZD1222 doses relative to day 0 and relative to MenACWY recipients. In the small 56-69-year group, the increase in depth fell short of significance, most likely because of low power. Because no samples from the day 14 peak response were available, repertoires could be characterized only after the peak T cell response. Nearly half of unique spike-specific TCRs reportedly recognized epitopes outside regions mutated in the B.1.351 and B.1.1.7 variants. Vaccine-associated CD4 TCRs spanned the whole spike protein, with dominant responses in regions 160-218 and 743-854.

The rearrangement combines TRBV2 with TRBJ1-5; the D gene is possibly TRBD1, with 6 bases matching. The sequences come from peripheral blood, collected 28 days after the second AZD1222 dose. The receptor comes from an adult who received the AZD1222 COVID-19 vaccine. The nucleotide sequence is given as TGTGCCAGCACCCTCTCCAGGGGAGGTCAGCCCCAGCATTTT. It specifies CASTLSRGGQPQHF. Beyond the CDR3, the reference TRBV2 and TRBJ1-5 genes provide the residues; the full variable domain reads: EPEVTQTPSHQVTQMGQEVILRCVPISNHLYFYWYRQILGQKVEFLVSFYNNEISEKSEIFDDQFSVERPDGSNFTLKIRSTKLEDSAMYFCASTLSRGGQPQHFGDGTRLSIL.